The clone carrying this TCR beta chain was seen a handful of times. This entry comes from a study of beta chain features in type 1 diabetes. With 2 bases removed from V and 5 bases from J, the gap between germline ends came to 19 bases. CDR3 length: 17 amino acids. Germline-derived CDR1 and CDR2 are KGHSH and LQKENI. Since all of the isolated RNA was reverse transcribed, expressed TCRB transcripts were what got sequenced. The repertoire was sequenced with immunoSEQ multiplex PCR; TCRdb's copy has only in-frame clones and lacks some. The sample shows about 360,000 clones, around an eighth of them seen only once.

Sequences were obtained from naive CD4+ T cells from blood. This chain links TRBV18 with TRBJ1-5; weak D call: TRBD1 (6 bases). The TCR was taken from a man aged 18 to 30 in good health. CDR3 DNA: TGTGCCAGCTCACCAACGTCCACAGGGAATCGGCATCAGCCCCAGCATTTT. Its protein product is CASSPTSTGNRHQPQHF.